The present TCR beta chain was sequenced within a study of blood T cell repertoires in COVID-19. Background on the study: Sites in the United States, Italy and Spain provided acute and convalescent COVID-19 samples. The cDNA or gDNA used as material had been derived from T cells, B-cell-depleted T cells, or PBMCs.

V shed 5 bases and J 3 bases; nucleotides not matched to a gene: 9. CDR1 and CDR2 (germline): LNHDA, SQIVND (reference sequence). The CDR3 consists of 18 residues. Authors' processing steps: Amplification of reference gene primers was used by the study to estimate nucleated cell counts. Sequenced by immunoSEQ multiplex PCR; TCRdb stores in-frame clones only, minus some. The D gene and trimming were derived from the DNA, and the V and J assignments and clone size from that table. The sample carries under 200,000 clones, about 80% recorded once. This rearrangement joins TRBV19 to TRBJ2-3; TRBD2 matches 15 bases. This receptor was obtained from a man aged 65 to 79 with active or convalescent COVID-19. Sequenced material: peripheral blood. The chain's CDR3 is CASSSRPGLAGGTDTQYF. Here the CDR3 DNA reads TGTGCCAGTAGTTCCCGCCCCGGACTAGCGGGAGGGACAGATACGCAGTATTTT.